This T cell receptor (beta chain) is drawn from a study of blood T cell repertoires in COVID-19 (dated by TCRdb to between 2020 and 2021). Study-level background: The collaborator samples originated in the United States, Italy and Spain and spanned the acute and convalescent phases of COVID-19. Where available, HLA class I and class II types were taken from metadata supplied by the sample provider and were not determined by assay-based typing. The repertoires were released in a freely available public database meant as a resource for research on the immune response to SARS-CoV-2. The samples were drawn from two sources: the first 160 participants of the ongoing ImmuneRACE study, and 950 to 1,500 subjects contributed by 6 global collaborators. The material from the prospective study consisted of cDNA or gDNA derived from T cells, B-cell-depleted T cells, or PBMCs. Deeply sampled blood TCRbeta repertoires from subjects exposed to, actively infected with, or recovered from COVID-19 were included in the dataset. Sample metadata almost always included a de-identified subject ID, COVID-19 status, age in years and sex. Results the study describes overall, beyond this receptor: Clinical and demographic metadata were provided uncurated, with the amount varying by source and participant.

About this clone itself: The antigen it binds to is not known. It has no much larger one-base neighbor in the sample; base qualities were not kept.

TCRbeta CDR3 regions were amplified from genomic DNA using the immunoSEQ Assay, a bias-controlled multiplex PCR. Concerning the study's data processing: The number of nucleated cells in each sample was estimated by amplification of reference gene primers within the assay. To quantify the absolute abundance of each unique TCRbeta CDR3 rearrangement, sequence reads were collapsed and filtered. For each sample, productive Simpson clonality was calculated as the square root of Simpson's diversity index across productive rearrangements. TCRdb re-hosts the immuneACCESS table, in-frame sequences only. Its copies lack some clones; in the studies checked, an unresolved V gene accounts for under half of them, and the cause for the rest is not known. That table furnishes V, J and clone size, whereas the DNA furnished D and trimming. The sample includes 140,000 or so clones, with roughly 84% observed a single time. The biggest ten clones account for roughly 8.7% of the sample.

At one collaborating source in Seattle, patients were enrolled during active infection and were followed longitudinally through the course of disease. The collaborating institutions used their own protocols to collect whole blood in K2EDTA tubes. For TCRbeta analysis, collaborator samples were shipped as frozen whole blood, as isolated PBMCs, or as DNA extracted from either sample type. This clonotype was sampled from a man aged 25 to 40 with COVID-19, enrolled during active disease. Material for sequencing was peripheral blood.

This receptor has the CDR3 CASSVGDETEFVEREGSNTGELFF. At the DNA level, the sequence is TGTGCCAGCAGCGTAGGGGACGAGACAGAGTTTGTAGAGCGGGAGGGATCGAACACCGGGGAGCTGTTTTTT. Recombination connected TRBV9 to TRBJ2-2; TRBD2 matches 10 bases in the middle. Reading the germline V gene gives CDR1 SGDLS and CDR2 YYNGEE. The CDR3 spans 24 residues, from the cysteine through the phenylalanine. Kept here is only the CDR3 DNA, which spans 72 bases and is read in frame from base 1. Trimming accounts for 0 bases at V and 0 bases at J, while the number of junction bases matched to no gene is 23. The variable domain in full, with residues beyond the CDR3 obtained from the reference TRBV9 and TRBJ2-2 genes, is DSGVTQTPKHLITATGQRVTLRCSPRSGDLSVYWYQQSLDQGLQFLIQYYNGEERAKGNILERFSAQQFPDLHSELNLSSLELGDSALYFCASSVGDETEFVEREGSNTGELFFGEGSRLTVL.